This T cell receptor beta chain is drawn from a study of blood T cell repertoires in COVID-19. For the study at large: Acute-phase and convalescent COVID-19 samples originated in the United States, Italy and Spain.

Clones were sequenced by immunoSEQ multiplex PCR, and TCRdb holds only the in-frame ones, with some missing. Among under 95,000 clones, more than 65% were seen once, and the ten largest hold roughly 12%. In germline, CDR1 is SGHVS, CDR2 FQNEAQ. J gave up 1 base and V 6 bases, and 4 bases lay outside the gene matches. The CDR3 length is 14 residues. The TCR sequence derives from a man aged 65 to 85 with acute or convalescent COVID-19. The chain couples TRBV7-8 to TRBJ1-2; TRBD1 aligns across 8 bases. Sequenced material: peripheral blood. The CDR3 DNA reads TGTGCCAGCAGGAAAGGACAGGGTAACTATGGCTACACCTTC. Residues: CASRKGQGNYGYTF.